The 28 T cell receptor beta chains below come from one sample, sequenced in a study of T cell responses to AZD1222 COVID-19 vaccine. Generated by immunoSEQ multiplex PCR, the TCRdb table keeps only in-frame clones and is missing some. The sample contains about 81,000 clones, around 93% of which appear only once. The material was peripheral blood, obtained 28 days after the second AZD1222 dose. Source of these receptors: an adult who received the AZD1222 COVID-19 vaccine.

The chain recombines TRBV5-5 with TRBJ1-6; no definite D call. V was clipped by 4 bases and J by 8 bases, with 13 bases between them. There are 14 residues in the CDR3. CDR1 and CDR2 (germline): SGHKS, YYEKEE (reference sequence). CDR3 DNA sequence: TGTGCCAGCAGCCTTCAACCGAGGGATTCACCCCTCCACTTT. Its translation: CASSLQPRDSPLHF.

The gene calls are TRBV28 and TRBJ1-4; D remains unclear. Germline V gene sequence: CDR1 MDHEN, CDR2 SYDVKM. This CDR3 region has 14 residues. Deletions cut 4 bases from V and 8 bases from J, with 14 bases between. CDR3 sequence reads: CASSSPTSTEKLFF. CDR3 DNA: TGTGCCAGCAGTTCCCCTACATCTACAGAAAAACTGTTTTTT.

The gene calls are TRBV5-1 and TRBJ2-2; either TRBD1 or TRBD2 may supply D (5 bases each). The germline CDR1 and CDR2 sequences are SGHRS and YFSETQ. The CDR3 is 16 residues long. Trimming removed 1 base at V and 5 bases at J, with 15 bases between. In nucleotides, the CDR3 is TGCGCCAGCAGCTTGTTCGATGGGACCGGTACCGGGGAGCTGTTTTTT. As protein: CASSLFDGTGTGELFF.

This clone was counted a few times. A read error may account for a junction end that differs from germline. V usage is TRBV12-3 or TRBV12-4 and J usage is TRBJ2-5; D is unclear. The CDR3 contains 10 residues. The CDR3 bases are TGTGCCAGCAGTTTTGGGCTCCCTAACTTC. It translates to CASSFGLPNF.

This rearrangement joins TRBV19 to TRBJ1-5, with 7 nucleotides matching TRBD1. The CDR3 runs to 17 residues. V shed 5 bases and J 3 bases; nucleotides not matched to a gene: 13. Germline CDR1 LNHDA, CDR2 SQIVND (reference sequence). The chain's CDR3 is CASSATATGRFNQPQHF. The CDR3 coding sequence is TGTGCCAGTAGTGCGACTGCGACAGGGCGCTTCAATCAGCCCCAGCATTTT.

This sequence joins TRBV18 and TRBJ2-7; D is unresolved. CDR1 and CDR2 (germline): KGHSH, LQKENI. V gave up 6 bases and J gave up 1 base, with 4 bases separating them. This CDR3 contains 11 residues. This CDR3 reads CASSDSYEQYF. CDR3 in DNA: TGTGCCAGCTCGGATTCCTACGAGCAGTACTTC.

The rearrangement uses TRBV6-6 and TRBJ2-7; possibly TRBD2 for D (5 bases). V lost 5 bases and J lost 0, with 11 bases in between. Germline V CDR1 and CDR2: MNHNY, SVGAGI (reference sequence). This CDR3 contains 14 residues. Written as DNA, the CDR3 is TGTGCCAGCAGTCCTAGCTTGCCCTCCTACGAGCAGTACTTC. Protein sequence: CASSPSLPSYEQYF.

The J gene is TRBJ2-3, the V gene TRBV7-9; the match to TRBD2 covers 16 bases. CDR3 length: 16 residues. Trimming cost V 4 bases and J 6 bases; bases outside gene matches: 4. Germline values: CDR1 SEHNR, CDR2 FQNEAQ (reference sequence). CDR3: CASSSGTSGRGDTQYF. The CDR3 nucleotides are TGTGCCAGCAGCTCCGGGACTAGCGGGAGGGGGGATACGCAGTATTTT.

The chain employs TRBV19 and TRBJ2-7, with a possible D match to TRBD1 (6 bases). Trimming removed 7 bases from V and 0 bases from J, with 16 bases in between. The CDR3 loop spans 15 amino acids. Germline values: CDR1 LNHDA, CDR2 SQIVND (reference sequence). The CDR3 DNA sequence: TGTGCCAGTACAGGTGGGACGGACAGCTCCTACGAGCAGTACTTC. This gives the protein CASTGGTDSSYEQYF.

The chain recombines TRBV5-6 with TRBJ2-5, with 10 bases aligning to TRBD1. With 0 bases clipped from V and 4 bases from J, the junction kept 6 bases outside the gene matches. CDR3 length: 16 residues. Per germline, CDR1 SGHDT and CDR2 YYEEEE. The CDR3 protein is CASSLEGQGRGETQYF. CDR3 DNA: TGTGCCAGCAGCTTGGAGGGACAGGGGAGGGGAGAGACCCAGTACTTC.

The rearrangement uses TRBV19 and TRBJ1-1; the match to TRBD1 covers 7 bases. Trimming took 3 bases from V and 1 from J; bases not matched to a gene: 2. The germline V gene has CDR1 LNHDA and CDR2 SQIVND (reference sequence). This CDR3 has 14 residues. The CDR3 nucleotides read TGTGCCAGTAGTATCCGGGACAGGAACACTGAAGCTTTCTTT. The encoded protein is CASSIRDRNTEAFF.

The sample holds one count of this clone. The rearrangement uses TRBV6-1 and TRBJ2-7, with TRBD2 as a possible D gene (6 bases). This CDR3 is 13 amino acids long. The germline CDR1 and CDR2 sequences are MNHNS and SASEGT. The V end was cut by 6 bases, the J end by 4 bases, with 13 bases between. The CDR3 sequence: CASSSLREYEQYF. The DNA of the CDR3 is TGTGCCAGCAGCTCCCTTCGGGAGTACGAGCAGTACTTC.

J is TRBJ2-3 and V is TRBV6-2 or TRBV6-3, with TRBD2 matching over 12 bases. V trimming: 6 bases; J trimming: 4 bases; junction bases outside the gene matches: 5. Germline CDR1 MNHEY, CDR2 SVGEGT. The CDR3 contains 15 residues. The chain's CDR3 is CASSLGLAGSDTQYF. The CDR3, as DNA: TGTGCCAGCAGCCTAGGACTAGCGGGATCAGATACGCAGTATTTT.

The chain is built from TRBV30 and TRBJ2-7; D is unresolved. The CDR3 runs 11 residues. Per germline, CDR1 GTSNPN and CDR2 SVGIG (reference sequence). Trimming left V 3 bases short and J 4 bases short, with 7 bases between. The CDR3 reads CAWRLDYEQYF. CDR3 bases: TGTGCCTGGAGGTTAGATTACGAGCAGTACTTC.

In regard to this clone: Other nucleotide sequences from this sample produce the same CDR3. This chain joins TRBV12-3 or TRBV12-4 and TRBJ1-1; D is ambiguous. V lost 1 base and J lost 2, with 5 bases in between. The CDR3 loop spans 13 amino acids. CDR3 sequence reads: CASSLGPNTEAFF. CDR3 nucleotide sequence: TGTGCCAGCAGTTTAGGCCCCAACACTGAAGCTTTCTTT.

The genes are TRBV2 and TRBJ1-5, with 7 bases aligning to TRBD1. The CDR3 sequence is 13 residues long. The V and J ends lost 9 bases and 5 bases, in that order; junction bases with no gene match: 7. Germline V gene lookup returns CDR1 SNHLY and CDR2 FYNNEI. The CDR3 DNA sequence: TGTGCCAGTCTCCGGGACAGAGATCAGCCCCAGCATTTT. It translates to CASLRDRDQPQHF.

The rearrangement joins TRBV7-9 to TRBJ1-6; 7 bases agree with TRBD1. Germline V lookup: CDR1 SEHNR, CDR2 FQNEAQ (reference sequence). The CDR3 spans 15 residues. V shed 5 bases, J shed 9 bases, and the junction held 10 bases outside the gene matches. CDR3 coding DNA: TGTGCCAGCAGCGCAACCGGGACAGACCCTTCACCCCTCCACTTT. Translating gives CASSATGTDPSPLHF. Supplemented by reference TRBV7-9 and TRBJ1-6, the full variable domain reads DTGVSQNPRHKITKRGQNVTFRCDPISEHNRLYWYRQTLGQGPEFLTYFQNEAQLEKSRLLSDRFSAERPKGSFSTLEIQRTEQGDSAMYLCASSATGTDPSPLHFGNGTRLTVT.

This sequence joins TRBV30 and TRBJ2-7; D might be TRBD1 (5 bases). Looked up from germline, CDR1 is GTSNPN and CDR2 is SVGIG (reference sequence). V was shortened by 0 bases and J by 6 bases, with 18 bases between the two germline ends. The CDR3 loop spans 15 amino acids. The CDR3 loop is CAWSVIGVGAGEQYF. Here the CDR3 DNA reads TGTGCCTGGAGTGTGATAGGGGTAGGGGCCGGCGAGCAGTACTTC.

This chain connects TRBV7-9 to TRBJ2-7, with TRBD1 matching over 11 bases. The germline gives CDR1 SEHNR, CDR2 FQNEAQ (reference sequence). J was trimmed by 3 bases and V by 0 bases; bases with no gene match: 10. This CDR3 contains 18 residues. In nucleotides, the CDR3 is TGTGCCAGCAGCTTAGCGGGACAGGGGGTCTTTTTAGACTACGAGCAGTACTTC. It encodes CASSLAGQGVFLDYEQYF.

The chain combines TRBV29-1 with TRBJ1-2; D gene unclear. The V end lost 7 bases, the J end lost 7 bases, and 13 bases lay between the germline ends. The CDR3 totals 11 residues. Germline values: CDR1 SQVTM, CDR2 ANQGSEA. The CDR3 region is CSALAHIGYTF. CDR3 in DNA: TGCAGCGCCCTAGCCCATATTGGCTACACCTTC.

The V gene is TRBV9, the J gene TRBJ2-7; TRBD2 matches at 8 bases. The germline gives CDR1 SGDLS, CDR2 YYNGEE. The CDR3 has 15 amino acids. Trimming removed 0 bases from V and 3 bases from J; junction bases left unmatched: 5. Here the CDR3 DNA reads TGTGCCAGCAGCGTAGTCCCACTAGCGGACTACGAGCAGTACTTC. The encoded protein is CASSVVPLADYEQYF. The full variable domain, with the rest looked up from reference TRBV9 and TRBJ2-7, is DSGVTQTPKHLITATGQRVTLRCSPRSGDLSVYWYQQSLDQGLQFLIQYYNGEERAKGNILERFSAQQFPDLHSELNLSSLELGDSALYFCASSVVPLADYEQYFGPGTRLTVT.

The J gene is TRBJ2-7, the V gene TRBV28, with 11 positions matching TRBD2. With V trimmed by 8 bases and J by 4 bases, 7 bases remained unmatched. CDR1 and CDR2 from the germline V gene are MDHEN and SYDVKM. This CDR3 comprises 14 residues. The CDR3 region is CASRTSGRQYEQYF. The CDR3 region has the DNA TGTGCCAGCCGAACTAGCGGGAGACAGTACGAGCAGTACTTC.

This clone was seen once. The same CDR3 can be traced to other DNA sequences in this sample. The chain uses TRBV20-1 and TRBJ2-7; D gene ambiguous. Germline-derived CDR1 and CDR2 are DFQATT and SNEGSKA (reference sequence). Between the trimmed V and J ends, which lost 3 bases and 1 base, there was a span of 4 bases. CDR3 length: 11 residues. CDR3 bases: TGCAGTGCTAGCGGGTCCTACGAGCAGTACTTC. This codes for CSASGSYEQYF.

This chain uses TRBV7-8 with TRBJ2-7; 9 nucleotides align to TRBD1. CDR1 and CDR2 (germline): SGHVS, FQNEAQ. The trim removed 1 base at V and 3 bases at J, leaving 7 bases unmatched. CDR3 size: 16 residues. CDR3 nucleotides: TGTGCCAGCAGCTTAGTTGTGGGGACAGGGTTCTACGAGCAGTACTTC. Amino acid sequence: CASSLVVGTGFYEQYF.

V is TRBV7-8 and J is TRBJ2-7, with 10 nucleotides matching TRBD1. V shed 6 bases and J 5 bases; nucleotides not matched to a gene: 16. The CDR3 contains 17 residues. Germline values: CDR1 SGHVS, CDR2 FQNEAQ. The DNA for the CDR3 is TGTGCCAGCAGTTTTATTCGGGTGGGACAGGGGAGTAACGAGCAGTACTTC. It translates to CASSFIRVGQGSNEQYF.

This chain connects TRBV28 to TRBJ2-7; 8 bases match TRBD1. The CDR3 length is 15 residues. Germline loops: CDR1 MDHEN, CDR2 SYDVKM. Trimming cost V 6 bases and J 5 bases; bases outside gene matches: 12. The CDR3 DNA sequence: TGTGCCAGCAGGGCCCCGGTGACAGGGGCTCACGAGCAGTACTTC. Its protein product is CASRAPVTGAHEQYF.

The rearrangement uses TRBV7-2 and TRBJ2-7, with 9 bases aligning to TRBD1. Germline V gene lookup returns CDR1 SGHTA and CDR2 FQGNSA. The CDR3 extends over 15 amino acids. Trimming cost V 4 bases and J 4 bases; bases outside gene matches: 8. CDR3 region: CASSWTGTGSYEQYF. The DNA of the CDR3 is TGTGCCAGCAGCTGGACCGGGACAGGGTCGTACGAGCAGTACTTC.

The rearrangement uses TRBV19 and TRBJ2-2; 12 positions agree with TRBD2. Looked up from germline, CDR1 is LNHDA and CDR2 is SQIVND (reference sequence). The V segment lost 5 bases and the J segment 4 bases; nucleotides outside the gene matches: 5. The CDR3 spans 16 residues. The CDR3 sequence is CASSFGLAGRTGELFF. Here the CDR3 DNA reads TGTGCCAGTAGTTTCGGACTAGCGGGGCGCACCGGGGAGCTGTTTTTT.